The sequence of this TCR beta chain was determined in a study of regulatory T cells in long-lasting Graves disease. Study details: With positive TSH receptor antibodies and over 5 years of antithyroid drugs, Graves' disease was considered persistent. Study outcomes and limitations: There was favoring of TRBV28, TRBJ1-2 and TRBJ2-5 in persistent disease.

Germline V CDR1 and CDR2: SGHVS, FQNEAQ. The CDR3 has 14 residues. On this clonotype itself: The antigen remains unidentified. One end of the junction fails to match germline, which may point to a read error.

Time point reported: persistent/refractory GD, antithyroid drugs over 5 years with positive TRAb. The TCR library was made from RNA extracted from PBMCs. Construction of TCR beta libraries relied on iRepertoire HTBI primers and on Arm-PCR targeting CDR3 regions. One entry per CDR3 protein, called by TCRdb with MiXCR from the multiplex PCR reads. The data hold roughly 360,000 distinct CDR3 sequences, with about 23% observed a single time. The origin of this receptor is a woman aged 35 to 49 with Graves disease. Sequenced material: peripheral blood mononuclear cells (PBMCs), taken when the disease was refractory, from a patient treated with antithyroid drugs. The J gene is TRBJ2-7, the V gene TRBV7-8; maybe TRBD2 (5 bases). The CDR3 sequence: CASSSEYGAYEQYF. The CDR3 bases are TGCGCCAGCAGCTCCGAGTACGGGGCCTACGAGCAGTACTTC.